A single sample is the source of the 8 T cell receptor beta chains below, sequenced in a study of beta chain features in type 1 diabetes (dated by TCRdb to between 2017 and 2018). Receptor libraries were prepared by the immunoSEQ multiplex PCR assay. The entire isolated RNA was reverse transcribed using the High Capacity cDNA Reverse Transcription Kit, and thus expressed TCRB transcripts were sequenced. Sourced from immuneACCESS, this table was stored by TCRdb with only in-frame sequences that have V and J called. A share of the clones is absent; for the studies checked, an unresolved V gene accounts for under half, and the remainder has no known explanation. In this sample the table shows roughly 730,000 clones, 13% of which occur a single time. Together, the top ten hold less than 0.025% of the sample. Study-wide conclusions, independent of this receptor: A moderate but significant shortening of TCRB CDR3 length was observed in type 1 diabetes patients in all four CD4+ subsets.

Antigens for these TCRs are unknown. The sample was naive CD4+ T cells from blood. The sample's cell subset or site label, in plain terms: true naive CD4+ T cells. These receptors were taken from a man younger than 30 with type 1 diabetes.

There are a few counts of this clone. The DNA of the CDR3 is TGCGCCAGCAGCGTAGCCATTGGTTATAATGAAAAACTGTTTTTT. It encodes CASSVAIGYNEKLFF. The V gene is TRBV5-1, the J gene TRBJ1-4; D gene ambiguous. This CDR3 contains 15 residues. The V end lost 4 bases, the J end lost 4 bases, and 14 bases lay between the germline ends. In germline, CDR1 is SGHRS, CDR2 YFSETQ.

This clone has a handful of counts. CDR3 in DNA: TGCAGTGCTCCAAAGGAGGTTGAAGCTTTCTTT. Protein sequence: CSAPKEVEAFF. The rearrangement links TRBV20-1 to TRBJ1-1; D is ambiguous. This CDR3 is 11 amino acids long. Germline V gives CDR1 DFQATT, CDR2 SNEGSKA (reference sequence). Trimming pared 5 bases from V and 7 bases from J, leaving 11 bases between.

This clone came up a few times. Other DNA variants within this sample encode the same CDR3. Here the CDR3 DNA reads TGTGCCTGGAGTTTGGGCACTGAAGCTTTCTTT. It yields the protein CAWSLGTEAFF. The V and J genes are TRBV30 and TRBJ1-1; no definite D call. CDR3 length equals 11 residues. Trimming removed 2 bases at V and 4 bases at J, with 5 bases between. Per the germline V gene, CDR1 is GTSNPN and CDR2 is SVGIG (reference sequence).

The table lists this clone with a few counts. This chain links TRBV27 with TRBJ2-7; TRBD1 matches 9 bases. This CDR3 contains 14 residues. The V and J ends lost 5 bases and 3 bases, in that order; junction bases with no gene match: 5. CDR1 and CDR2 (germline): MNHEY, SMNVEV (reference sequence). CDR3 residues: CASSPQGAIYEQYF. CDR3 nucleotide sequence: TGTGCCAGCAGTCCACAGGGGGCCATCTACGAGCAGTACTTC.

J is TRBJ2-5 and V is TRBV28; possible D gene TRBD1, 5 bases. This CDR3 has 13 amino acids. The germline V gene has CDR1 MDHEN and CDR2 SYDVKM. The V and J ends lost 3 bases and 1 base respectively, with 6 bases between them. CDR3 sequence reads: CASSLDTQETQYF. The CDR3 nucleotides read TGTGCCAGCAGTTTGGACACCCAAGAGACCCAGTACTTC.

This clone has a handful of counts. In DNA form, the CDR3 reads TGTGCCAGCAGCTCTCACCAGGGGGCCCCAGAGACCCAGTACTTC. It translates to CASSSHQGAPETQYF. V usage is TRBV9 and J usage is TRBJ2-5; TRBD1 matches at 8 bases. V shed 4 bases and J 4 bases; nucleotides not matched to a gene: 9. The V gene's germline CDR1 is SGDLS and CDR2 YYNGEE. The CDR3 totals 15 residues.

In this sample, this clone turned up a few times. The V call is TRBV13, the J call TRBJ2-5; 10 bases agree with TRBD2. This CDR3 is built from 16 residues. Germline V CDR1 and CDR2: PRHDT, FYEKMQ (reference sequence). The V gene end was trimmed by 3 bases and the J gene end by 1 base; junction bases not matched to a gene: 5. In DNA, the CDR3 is TGTGCCAGCAGCTTGGCTAGCGGGGGACTCCAAGAGACCCAGTACTTC. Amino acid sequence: CASSLASGGLQETQYF.

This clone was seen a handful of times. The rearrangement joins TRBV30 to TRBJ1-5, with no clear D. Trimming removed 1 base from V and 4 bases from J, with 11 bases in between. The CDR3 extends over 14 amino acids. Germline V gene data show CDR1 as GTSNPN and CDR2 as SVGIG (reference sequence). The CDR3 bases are TGTGCCTGGAGTGAGTACCGGCCAAATCAGCCCCAGCATTTT. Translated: CAWSEYRPNQPQHF. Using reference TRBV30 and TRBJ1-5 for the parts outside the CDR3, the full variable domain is SQTIHQWPATLVQPVGSPLSLECTVEGTSNPNLYWYRQAAGRGLQLLFYSVGIGQISSEVPQNLSASRPQDRQFILSSKKLLLSDSGFYLCAWSEYRPNQPQHFGDGTRLSIL.